This TCR beta chain derives from a study of Graves' ophthalmopathy and Graves' hyperthyroidism. About the study: Researchers obtained peripheral blood at initial diagnosis, before any treatment had begun. Regarding the study as a whole: Sensitivity reached roughly 70% and specificity about 72% when the model predicted ophthalmopathy progression. The authors also found most expanded thyroid clonotypes above 0.001 frequency in blood.

Amplified TCR beta CDR3 regions were obtained using RNA transcripts as template. HTBI primers were employed in first-round RT-PCR, then a second-round multiplex PCR followed. TCRdb reprocessed the multiplex PCR reads with MiXCR, giving one entry per CDR3 protein. The sample contains 450,000 or so distinct CDR3 sequences, 14% of which appear only once. As for this clonotype: Its antigen remains unidentified.

Germline loops: CDR1 KGHSH, CDR2 LQKENI. The CDR3 sequence is 18 residues long. V was clipped by 4 bases and J by 3 bases; unmatched bases: 17. Enrollment excluded any patients with other autoimmune diseases, uncontrolled infections, pregnancy or lactation. The specimen sequenced was blood. The V call is TRBV18, the J call TRBJ2-5; 7 bases are a match to TRBD2. The clonotype originates from a woman in her twenties or thirties with Graves' ophthalmopathy. The CDR3 sequence: CASSRTRGRVTFEETQYF. DNA for the CDR3: TGTGCCAGCTCACGTACCCGGGGGAGGGTGACTTTCGAAGAGACCCAGTACTTC.